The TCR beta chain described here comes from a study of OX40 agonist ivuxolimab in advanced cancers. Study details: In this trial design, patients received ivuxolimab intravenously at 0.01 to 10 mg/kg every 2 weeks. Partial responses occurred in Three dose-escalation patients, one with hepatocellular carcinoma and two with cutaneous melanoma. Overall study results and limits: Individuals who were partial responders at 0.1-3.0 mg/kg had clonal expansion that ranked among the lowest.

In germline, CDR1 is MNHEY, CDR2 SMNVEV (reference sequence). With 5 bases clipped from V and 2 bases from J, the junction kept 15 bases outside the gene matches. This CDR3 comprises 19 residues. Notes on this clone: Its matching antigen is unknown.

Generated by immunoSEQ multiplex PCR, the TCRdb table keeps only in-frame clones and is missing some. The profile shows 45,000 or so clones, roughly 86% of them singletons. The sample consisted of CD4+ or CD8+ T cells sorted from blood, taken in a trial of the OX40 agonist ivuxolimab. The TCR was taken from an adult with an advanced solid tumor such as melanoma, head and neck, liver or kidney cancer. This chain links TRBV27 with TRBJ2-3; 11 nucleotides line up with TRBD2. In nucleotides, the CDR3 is TGTGCCAGCAGTACAGCGGGGTTAGCGGGAGGGCGGTACACAGATACGCAGTATTTT. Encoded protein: CASSTAGLAGGRYTDTQYF.